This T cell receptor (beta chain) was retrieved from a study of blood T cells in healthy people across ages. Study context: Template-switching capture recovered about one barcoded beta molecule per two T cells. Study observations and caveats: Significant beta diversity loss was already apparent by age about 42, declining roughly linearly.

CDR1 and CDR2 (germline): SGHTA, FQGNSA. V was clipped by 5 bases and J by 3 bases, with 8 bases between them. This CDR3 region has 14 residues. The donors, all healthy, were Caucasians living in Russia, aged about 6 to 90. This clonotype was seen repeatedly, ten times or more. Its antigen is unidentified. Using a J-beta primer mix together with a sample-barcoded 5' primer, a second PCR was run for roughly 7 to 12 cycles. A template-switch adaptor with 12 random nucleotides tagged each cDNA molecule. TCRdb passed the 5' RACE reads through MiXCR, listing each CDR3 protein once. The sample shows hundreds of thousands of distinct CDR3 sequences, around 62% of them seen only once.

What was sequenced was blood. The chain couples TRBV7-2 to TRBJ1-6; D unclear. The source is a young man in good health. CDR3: CASSIDGYNSPLHF. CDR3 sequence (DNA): TGTGCCAGCAGCATAGATGGCTATAATTCACCCCTCCACTTT.